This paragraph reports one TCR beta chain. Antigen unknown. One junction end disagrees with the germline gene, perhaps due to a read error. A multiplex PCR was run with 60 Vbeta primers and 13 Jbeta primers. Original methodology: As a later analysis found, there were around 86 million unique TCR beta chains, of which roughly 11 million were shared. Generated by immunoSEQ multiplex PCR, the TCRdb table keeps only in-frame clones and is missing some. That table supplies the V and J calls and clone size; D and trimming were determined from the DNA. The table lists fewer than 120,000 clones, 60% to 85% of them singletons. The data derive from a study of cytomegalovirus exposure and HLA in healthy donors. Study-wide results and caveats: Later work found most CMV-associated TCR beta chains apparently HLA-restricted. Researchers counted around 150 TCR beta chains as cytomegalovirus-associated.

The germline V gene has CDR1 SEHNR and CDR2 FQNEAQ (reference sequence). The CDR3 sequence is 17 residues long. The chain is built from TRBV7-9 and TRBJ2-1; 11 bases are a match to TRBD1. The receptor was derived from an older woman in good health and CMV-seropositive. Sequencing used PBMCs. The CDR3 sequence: CSSSSVLRTGGLNEQFF. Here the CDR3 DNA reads TGTTCCAGCAGCTCAGTCTTAAGGACAGGGGGCTTGAATGAGCAGTTCTTC.